This T cell receptor (beta chain) came from a study of cytomegalovirus exposure and HLA in healthy donors. Broader study findings: The authors listed around 150 TCR beta chains as cytomegalovirus-associated. The classifier reportedly diagnosed cytomegalovirus status with high specificity and sensitivity.

There are a few counts of this clone. Its target is unknown. Germline V gene lookup returns CDR1 LGHNT and CDR2 FRNRAP. V lost 0 bases to trimming and J lost 6 bases, with 6 bases between them. This CDR3 has 13 amino acids. Assay used: immunoSEQ multiplex PCR; TCRdb lists only in-frame clones, some missing. The table has about 150,000 clones, approximately 86% seen once. Sequencing was carried out using PBMCs. The sequence was obtained from a man aged 18 to 29 in good health and CMV-seropositive. The chain employs TRBV12-5 and TRBJ1-5; D is ambiguous. The CDR3 loop reads CASGLVPSQPQHF. For the CDR3, the DNA is TGTGCTAGTGGTTTGGTACCGAGTCAGCCCCAGCATTTT.